This T cell receptor (beta chain) was recorded in a study of shared clonotypes between healthy human individuals. Study-level findings and limits: Naive subsets typically showed greater estimated richness than memory subsets. With few donors, the genetic and exposure-history diversity represented was limited. Sequencing depth was a factor that was expected to affect clonotype sharing among donors.

Clones were read by immunoSEQ multiplex PCR, and TCRdb kept only the in-frame ones, dropping some. The sample holds about 2.4 million clones; just over 90% are singletons and the top ten take over 0.12%. In regard to this clone: Its antigen remains unknown.

The source material was naive CD4+ T cells sorted from blood. Subset: CD45RA+ positively selected. The sequence derives from a man younger than 35 in good health.

For the CDR3, the DNA is TGTGCCAGCAGCCCCATGGGGGTGTTGGCTGAAGCTTTCTTT. It specifies CASSPMGVLAEAFF. This chain joins TRBV7-2 and TRBJ1-1; tentatively, D is TRBD1 (5 bases). Trimming pared 5 bases from V and 6 bases from J, leaving 16 bases between. Germline values: CDR1 SGHTA, CDR2 FQGNSA. The CDR3 runs 14 residues. Using reference TRBV7-2 and TRBJ1-1 for the parts outside the CDR3, the full variable domain is GAGVSQSPSNKVTEKGKDVELRCDPISGHTALYWYRQSLGQGLEFLIYFQGNSAPDKSGLPSDRFSAERTGGSVSTLTIQRTQQEDSAVYLCASSPMGVLAEAFFGQGTRLTVV.